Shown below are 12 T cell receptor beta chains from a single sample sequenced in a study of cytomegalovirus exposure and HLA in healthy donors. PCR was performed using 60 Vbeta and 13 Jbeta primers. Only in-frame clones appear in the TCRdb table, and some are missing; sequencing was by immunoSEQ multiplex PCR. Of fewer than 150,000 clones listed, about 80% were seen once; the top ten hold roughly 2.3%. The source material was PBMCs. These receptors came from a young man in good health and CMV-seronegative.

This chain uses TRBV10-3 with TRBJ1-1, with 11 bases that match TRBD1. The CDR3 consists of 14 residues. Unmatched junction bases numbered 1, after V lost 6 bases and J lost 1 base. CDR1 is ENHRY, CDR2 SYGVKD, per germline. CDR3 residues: CAISGQGANTEAFF. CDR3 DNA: TGTGCCATCAGCGGACAGGGGGCGAACACTGAAGCTTTCTTT.

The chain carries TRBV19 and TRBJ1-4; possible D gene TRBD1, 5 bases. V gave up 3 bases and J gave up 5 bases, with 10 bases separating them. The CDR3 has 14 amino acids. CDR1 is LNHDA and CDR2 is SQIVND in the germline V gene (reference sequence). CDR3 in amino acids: CASSMRGANEKLFF. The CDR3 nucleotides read TGTGCCAGTAGTATGCGTGGGGCGAATGAAAAACTGTTTTTT.

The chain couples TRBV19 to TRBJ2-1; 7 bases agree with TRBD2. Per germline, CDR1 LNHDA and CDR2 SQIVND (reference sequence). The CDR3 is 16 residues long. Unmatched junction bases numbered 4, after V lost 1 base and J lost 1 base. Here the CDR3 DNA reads TGTGCCAGTAGTATAGGCGGGAGTGGGTCCTACAATGAGCAGTTCTTC. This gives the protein CASSIGGSGSYNEQFF.

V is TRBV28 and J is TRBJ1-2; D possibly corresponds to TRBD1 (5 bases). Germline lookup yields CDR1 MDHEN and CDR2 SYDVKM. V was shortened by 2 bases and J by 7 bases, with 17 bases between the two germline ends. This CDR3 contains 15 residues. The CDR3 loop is CASSLRAGGEGGYTF. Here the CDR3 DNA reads TGTGCCAGCAGTTTAAGGGCGGGGGGTGAGGGTGGCTACACCTTC.

Written as DNA, the CDR3 is TGCGCCAGCAGCTTGATGGGCCTCACGGATGAAAAACTGTTTTTT. Residues: CASSLMGLTDEKLFF. The chain couples TRBV5-1 to TRBJ1-4; D gene uncertain. Trimming left V 1 base short and J 6 bases short, with 13 bases between. There are 15 residues in the CDR3. Per the germline V gene, CDR1 is SGHRS and CDR2 is YFSETQ.

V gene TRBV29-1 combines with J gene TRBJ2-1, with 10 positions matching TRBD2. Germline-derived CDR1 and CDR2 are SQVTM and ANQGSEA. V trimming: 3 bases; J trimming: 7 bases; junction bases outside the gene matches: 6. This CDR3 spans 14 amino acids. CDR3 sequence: CSVDPSGRINEQFF. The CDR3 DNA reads TGCAGCGTTGACCCTAGCGGGAGAATAAATGAGCAGTTCTTC.

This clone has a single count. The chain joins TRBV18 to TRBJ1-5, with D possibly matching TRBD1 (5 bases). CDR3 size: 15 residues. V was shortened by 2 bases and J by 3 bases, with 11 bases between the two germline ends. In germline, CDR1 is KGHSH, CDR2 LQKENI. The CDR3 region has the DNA TGTGCCAGCTCACCAGACCGACAGTTCAATCAGCCCCAGCATTTT. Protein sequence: CASSPDRQFNQPQHF. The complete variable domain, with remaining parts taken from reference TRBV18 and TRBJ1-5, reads NAGVMQNPRHLVRRRGQEARLRCSPMKGHSHVYWYRQLPEEGLKFMVYLQKENIIDESGMPKERFSAEFPKEGPSILRIQQVVRGDSAAYFCASSPDRQFNQPQHFGDGTRLSIL.

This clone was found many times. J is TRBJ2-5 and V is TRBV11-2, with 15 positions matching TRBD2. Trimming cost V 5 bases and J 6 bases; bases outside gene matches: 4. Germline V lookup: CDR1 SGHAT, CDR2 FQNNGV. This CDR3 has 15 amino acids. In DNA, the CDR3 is TGTGCCAGCAGCGACGGGACTAGCGGGGGGAAGACCCAGTACTTC. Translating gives CASSDGTSGGKTQYF.

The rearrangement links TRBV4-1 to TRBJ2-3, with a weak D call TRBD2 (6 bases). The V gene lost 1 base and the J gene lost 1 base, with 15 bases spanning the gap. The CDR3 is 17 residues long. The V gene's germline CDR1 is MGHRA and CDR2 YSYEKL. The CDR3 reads CASSQVLWEEGTDTQYF. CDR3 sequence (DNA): TGCGCCAGCAGCCAAGTCCTGTGGGAGGAGGGCACAGATACGCAGTATTTT.

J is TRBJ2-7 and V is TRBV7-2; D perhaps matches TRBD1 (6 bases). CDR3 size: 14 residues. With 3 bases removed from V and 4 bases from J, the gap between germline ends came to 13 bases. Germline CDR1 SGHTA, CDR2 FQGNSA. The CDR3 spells CASSFTGHFYEQYF. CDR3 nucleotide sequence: TGTGCCAGCAGCTTTACGGGACACTTTTACGAGCAGTACTTC. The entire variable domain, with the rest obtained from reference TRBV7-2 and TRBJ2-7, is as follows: GAGVSQSPSNKVTEKGKDVELRCDPISGHTALYWYRQSLGQGLEFLIYFQGNSAPDKSGLPSDRFSAERTGGSVSTLTIQRTQQEDSAVYLCASSFTGHFYEQYFGPGTRLTVT.

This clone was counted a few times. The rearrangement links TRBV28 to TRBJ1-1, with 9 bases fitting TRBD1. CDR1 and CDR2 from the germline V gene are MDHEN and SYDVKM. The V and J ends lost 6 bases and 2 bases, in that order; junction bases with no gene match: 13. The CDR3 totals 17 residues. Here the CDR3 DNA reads TGTGCCAGCAGGATTATGGGAAACAGGGGGCTCAACACTGAAGCTTTCTTT. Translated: CASRIMGNRGLNTEAFF. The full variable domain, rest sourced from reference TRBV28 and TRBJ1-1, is DVKVTQSSRYLVKRTGEKVFLECVQDMDHENMFWYRQDPGLGLRLIYFSYDVKMKEKGDIPEGYSVSREKKERFSLILESASTNQTSMYLCASRIMGNRGLNTEAFFGQGTRLTVV.

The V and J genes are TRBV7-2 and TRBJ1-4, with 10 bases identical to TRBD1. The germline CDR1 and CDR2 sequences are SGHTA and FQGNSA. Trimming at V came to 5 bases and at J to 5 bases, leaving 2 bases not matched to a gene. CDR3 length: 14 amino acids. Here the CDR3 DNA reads TGTGCCAGCAGCCGACAGGGGGCAAATGAAAAACTGTTTTTT. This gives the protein CASSRQGANEKLFF.